These 25 T cell receptor beta chains were sequenced from one sample in a study of response to subunit inactivated influenza vaccine. Each CDR3 protein gets one entry after TCRdb re-called the RT-PCR reads with MiXCR. The sample includes 450,000 to 600,000 distinct CDR3 sequences, roughly 7.9% of them seen just once. Source: PBMCs from blood, taken 23 to 25 months after vaccination. These receptors all come from a man between 50 and 69 years old who received an inactivated influenza vaccine.

In its sample, this clonotype was seen a few times. V gene TRBV5-4 combines with J gene TRBJ1-5; D possibly corresponds to TRBD1 (5 bases). The CDR3 extends over 19 amino acids. V was clipped by 0 bases and J by 0 bases, with 19 bases between them. CDR1 and CDR2 (germline): SGHNT, YYREEE (reference sequence). The CDR3 bases are TGTGCCAGCAGCTTGGCCGAGCGGACAATGGGTTTTAGCAATCAGCCCCAGCATTTT. Residues: CASSLAERTMGFSNQPQHF.

This chain joins TRBV9 and TRBJ1-6; the D gene is possibly TRBD1 (5 bases). This CDR3 region has 13 residues. V was trimmed by 0 bases and J by 13 bases, leaving 11 bases between them. The germline V gene encodes CDR1 SGDLS and CDR2 YYNGEE. Here the CDR3 DNA reads TGTGCCAGCAGCGTAGGTCAGGGCTTGCCCCTCCACTTT. It encodes CASSVGQGLPLHF.

There are a few counts of this clonotype. CDR3 region: CASSRTSREQFF. The CDR3 coding sequence is TGTGCCAGCAGTCGAACTAGCCGCGAGCAGTTCTTC. The chain carries TRBV12-3 or TRBV12-4 and TRBJ2-1, with D possibly being TRBD2 (6 bases). The CDR3 covers 12 residues. The ends were cut back, 5 bases at V and 10 bases at J, with 12 bases in the middle.

This clonotype was seen only a few times. This rearrangement joins TRBV6-2 or TRBV6-3 to TRBJ1-2, with 7 bases that match TRBD1. Germline-derived CDR1 and CDR2 are MNHEY and SVGEGT. V lost 7 bases, J lost 2 bases, and 7 bases stayed unmatched. This CDR3 is 14 amino acids long. CDR3 nucleotide sequence: TGTGCCAGCACCATGGACAGGCGCAACTATGGCTACACCTTC. This encodes CASTMDRRNYGYTF.

The rearrangement uses TRBV4-2 and TRBJ2-3; 9 nucleotides match TRBD2. Trimming cost V 0 bases and J 1 base; bases outside gene matches: 5. Germline CDR1 reads LGHNA; CDR2 reads YNFKEQ. This CDR3 contains 17 residues. The CDR3 loop is CASSQDPTSGGTDTQYF. The CDR3 nucleotides read TGTGCCAGCAGCCAAGACCCGACTAGCGGAGGCACAGATACGCAGTATTTT.

This clonotype was seen ten or more times. V usage is TRBV3-1 and J usage is TRBJ2-1, with 7 nucleotides matching TRBD1. J gave up 4 bases and V 4 bases, and 10 bases lay outside the gene matches. Germline CDR1 and CDR2: LGHDT and YNNKEL (reference sequence). This CDR3 comprises 16 residues. CDR3 coding DNA: TGTGCCAGCAGCCCAGGGGGACACCTTGATTACAATGAGCAGTTCTTC. The encoded protein is CASSPGGHLDYNEQFF.

This clonotype was detected many times. Written as DNA, the CDR3 is TGTGCCAGCAGTTTGGGGACTAGCGGCAATGAGCAGTTCTTC. It is translated as CASSLGTSGNEQFF. V and J are TRBV12-3 or TRBV12-4 and TRBJ2-1; the match to TRBD2 covers 11 bases. V gave up 3 bases and J gave up 6 bases; unmatched junction bases: 1. This CDR3 region has 14 residues.

The chain uses TRBV6-1 and TRBJ2-3, with D tentatively TRBD1 (6 bases). The CDR3 consists of 13 residues. Germline lookup yields CDR1 MNHNS and CDR2 SASEGT. Between the trimmed V and J ends, which lost 3 bases and 7 bases, there was a span of 11 bases. CDR3 region: CASSDGGQNTQYF. The DNA of the CDR3 is TGTGCCAGCAGTGATGGGGGCCAGAATACGCAGTATTTT.

This clonotype was seen a few times. J is TRBJ1-6 and V is TRBV4-2; 7 bases are shared with TRBD1. From germline, CDR1 is LGHNA and CDR2 YNFKEQ. After removal of 6 bases from V and 7 bases from J, the junction contained 6 bases not matched to a gene. The CDR3 runs to 14 residues. In DNA, the CDR3 is TGTGCCAGCAGGGGGGACAGCGAGAATTCACCCCTCCACTTT. It specifies CASRGDSENSPLHF.

This clonotype was counted at least ten times. The chain joins TRBV5-1 to TRBJ2-1; 9 nucleotides agree with TRBD1. Germline values: CDR1 SGHRS, CDR2 YFSETQ. The CDR3 has 14 amino acids. J gave up 6 bases and V 5 bases, and 6 bases lay outside the gene matches. The CDR3 nucleotides are TGCGCCAGCAGTGGGACAGGGAGTATCAATGAGCAGTTCTTC. Translation gives CASSGTGSINEQFF.

The CDR3 reads CASSVVSGFAEAFF. CDR3 DNA sequence: TGTGCCAGCAGCGTAGTATCAGGGTTCGCTGAAGCTTTCTTT. The V gene is TRBV9, the J gene TRBJ1-1; D might be TRBD1 (5 bases). Germline V gene lookup returns CDR1 SGDLS and CDR2 YYNGEE. The CDR3 consists of 14 residues. Trimming left V 0 bases short and J 6 bases short, with 12 bases between.

This clonotype was seen a handful of times. The chain is built from TRBV11-2 and TRBJ1-1, with D possibly being TRBD1 (6 bases). Germline V gene data show CDR1 as SGHAT and CDR2 as FQNNGV. V lost 4 bases to trimming and J lost 1 base, with 13 bases between them. The CDR3 consists of 15 residues. DNA of the CDR3: TGTGCCAGCAGCTCGCCCCGGGACACGAACACTGAAGCTTTCTTT. Amino acid sequence: CASSSPRDTNTEAFF.

The sample holds many counts of this clonotype. The chain has TRBV5-1 and TRBJ2-1; the match to TRBD2 covers 9 bases. This CDR3 is 15 amino acids long. V shed 5 bases and J 3 bases; nucleotides not matched to a gene: 6. Germline CDR1 SGHRS, CDR2 YFSETQ. In DNA, the CDR3 is TGCGCCAGCAGTTTAGCGGGGGACATCTACAATGAGCAGTTCTTC. Translated, it gives CASSLAGDIYNEQFF.

There are a few counts of this clonotype. The J gene is TRBJ2-7, the V gene TRBV25-1; 8 nucleotides agree with TRBD2. Germline CDR1 MGHDK, CDR2 SYGVNS. The trim removed 3 bases at V and 2 bases at J, leaving 6 bases unmatched. This CDR3 has 15 residues. The CDR3 nucleotides are TGTGCCAGCAGTGATCCTAGCGGGTCAGCCTACGAGCAGTACTTC. Protein product: CASSDPSGSAYEQYF.

This sequence joins TRBV30 and TRBJ1-2; 9 nucleotides align to TRBD1. V shed 5 bases, J shed 5 bases, and the junction held 9 bases outside the gene matches. From germline, CDR1 is GTSNPN and CDR2 SVGIG (reference sequence). CDR3 length equals 14 residues. CDR3 region: CAWVPWGQGYGYTF. The DNA for the CDR3 is TGTGCCTGGGTCCCGTGGGGACAGGGTTATGGCTACACCTTC.

This chain connects TRBV9 to TRBJ1-1; D is unclear. CDR1 and CDR2 (germline): SGDLS, YYNGEE. This CDR3 is built from 14 residues. Trimming took 0 bases from V and 4 from J, leaving 10 bases between them. CDR3 DNA: TGTGCCAGCAGCGTAGAGCCGGGGTCCACTGAAGCTTTCTTT. This sequence encodes CASSVEPGSTEAFF. Combining the CDR3 with reference TRBV9 and TRBJ1-1 gives the whole variable domain DSGVTQTPKHLITATGQRVTLRCSPRSGDLSVYWYQQSLDQGLQFLIQYYNGEERAKGNILERFSAQQFPDLHSELNLSSLELGDSALYFCASSVEPGSTEAFFGQGTRLTVV.

This chain links TRBV25-1 with TRBJ1-1, with TRBD1 as a possible D gene (5 bases). V was trimmed by 5 bases and J by 0 bases, leaving 10 bases between them. The CDR3 is 14 amino acids. Germline-derived CDR1 and CDR2 are MGHDK and SYGVNS. CDR3 nucleotides: TGTGCCAGCAGTTTTGCAGGGCTGAACACTGAAGCTTTCTTT. Amino acids: CASSFAGLNTEAFF.

This clonotype was seen only a few times. CDR3 DNA sequence: TGCGCCGGGGAACTTCGGGTTACGGTCGAATACTTC. Protein: CAGELRVTVEYF. V usage is TRBV5-1 and J usage is TRBJ2-7; D is unclear. This CDR3 region has 12 residues. V dropped 10 bases and J dropped 13 bases, with 24 bases sitting between them. Per the germline V gene, CDR1 is SGHRS and CDR2 is YFSETQ.

The rearrangement uses TRBV20-1 and TRBJ1-1; D gene ambiguous. This CDR3 is built from 13 residues. From germline, CDR1 is DFQATT and CDR2 SNEGSKA (reference sequence). Trimming removed 2 bases from V and 5 bases from J, with 12 bases in between. CDR3 region: CSARKEVRTEAFF. The CDR3 nucleotides read TGCAGTGCTAGAAAGGAGGTGCGGACTGAAGCTTTCTTT.

This sequence joins TRBV19 and TRBJ2-2, with D unresolved. The V end lost 8 bases, the J end lost 2 bases, and 12 bases lay between the germline ends. Germline assignment: CDR1 LNHDA and CDR2 SQIVND (reference sequence). This CDR3 region has 14 residues. The CDR3 DNA follows: TGTGCCAGTTCACCTACTATTAACACCGGGGAGCTGTTTTTT. Amino acids: CASSPTINTGELFF.

In this sample, this clonotype turned up many times. The V gene is TRBV5-1, the J gene TRBJ1-2, with a weak D call TRBD1 (6 bases). Germline V gene data show CDR1 as SGHRS and CDR2 as YFSETQ. This CDR3 is 15 amino acids long. V was shortened by 4 bases and J by 7 bases, with 20 bases between the two germline ends. DNA for the CDR3: TGCGCCAGCAGCCTAACAGGGTCTGGGTTTGGTGGCTACACCTTC. Its translation is CASSLTGSGFGGYTF.

This chain uses TRBV7-9 with TRBJ1-2; D not certain. The CDR3 covers 14 residues. Germline values: CDR1 SEHNR, CDR2 FQNEAQ (reference sequence). Trimming left V 4 bases short and J 2 bases short, with 11 bases between. CDR3 region: CASSYSGWNYGYTF. In DNA form, the CDR3 reads TGTGCCAGCAGCTATTCCGGATGGAACTATGGCTACACCTTC.

This clonotype was observed once. Here the CDR3 omits its conserved ending phenylalanine or tryptophan, so a read error is the likely source. V usage is TRBV7-9 and J usage is TRBJ1-1; TRBD1 might be the D (5 bases). The CDR3 is 15 amino acids. Germline assignment: CDR1 SEHNR and CDR2 FQNEAQ (reference sequence). Trimming cost V 5 bases and J 3 bases, with 16 bases left between them. The CDR3 DNA is TGTGCCAGCAGCCAATATTCAGGGAGTGACACTGAAGCTTTCCTT. Encoded protein: CASSQYSGSDTEAFL.

The chain uses TRBV3-1 and TRBJ1-4, with D maybe TRBD1 (6 bases). The ends were cut back, 2 bases at V and 4 bases at J, with 11 bases in the middle. The CDR3 extends over 15 amino acids. Germline V CDR1 and CDR2: LGHDT, YNNKEL (reference sequence). This CDR3 is CASSQYREGNEKLFF. For the CDR3, the DNA is TGTGCCAGCAGCCAATACAGGGAAGGTAATGAAAAACTGTTTTTT. The full variable domain, completed using reference TRBV3-1 and TRBJ1-4, is DTAVSQTPKYLVTQMGNDKSIKCEQNLGHDTMYWYKQDSKKFLKIMFSYNNKELIINETVPNRFSPKSPDKAHLNLHINSLELGDSAVYFCASSQYREGNEKLFFGSGTQLSVL.

This clonotype came up many times. CDR3 in amino acids: CASTRGAGRAFF. In DNA form, the CDR3 reads TGTGCCAGCACGCGGGGGGCAGGGAGGGCTTTCTTT. The chain carries TRBV12-3 or TRBV12-4 and TRBJ1-1, with D perhaps matching TRBD1 (6 bases). V lost 7 bases and J 11 bases, leaving 17 bases between the germline ends. CDR3 length: 12 residues.